The 16 T cell receptor beta chains below all came from one sample that was sequenced in a study of blood T cell repertoires in COVID-19. The method was immunoSEQ multiplex PCR; TCRdb's version includes in-frame clones alone and lacks a portion of them. Of 130,000 or so clones listed, approximately 84% are singletons. Sequencing used peripheral blood. These receptor sequences come from a man aged 55 to 69 with acute or convalescent COVID-19.

This chain uses TRBV5-1 with TRBJ2-1; 11 bases align to TRBD2. Germline CDR1 is SGHRS and CDR2 is YFSETQ. The CDR3 has 14 amino acids. Trimming took 6 bases from V and 9 from J; bases not matched to a gene: 8. CDR3 in DNA: TGCGCCAGCAATCCACTAGCGGGAGAGGGTGAGCAGTTCTTC. It translates to CASNPLAGEGEQFF.

The V gene is TRBV7-9, the J gene TRBJ2-7; TRBD1 aligns across 8 bases. Trimming at V came to 5 bases and at J to 0 bases, leaving 6 bases not matched to a gene. Germline CDR1 reads SEHNR; CDR2 reads FQNEAQ (reference sequence). This CDR3 has 15 residues. The CDR3 region has the DNA TGTGCCAGCAGCCTCGGGACAGGAGCCTCCTACGAGCAGTACTTC. This gives the protein CASSLGTGASYEQYF.

CDR3 coding DNA: TGTGCCAGCAGCTTAACAGCGGCCGGGGAGCTGTTTTTT. Its protein is CASSLTAAGELFF. The chain recombines TRBV9 with TRBJ2-2; D perhaps matches TRBD2 (5 bases). Germline lookup yields CDR1 SGDLS and CDR2 YYNGEE. CDR3 length equals 13 residues. V was shortened by 4 bases and J by 6 bases, with 10 bases between the two germline ends.

The V and J genes are TRBV5-6 and TRBJ2-3; D gene uncertain. This CDR3 contains 16 residues. The V end lost 3 bases, the J end lost 0 bases, and 14 bases lay between the germline ends. Germline V CDR1 and CDR2: SGHDT, YYEEEE. For the CDR3, the DNA is TGTGCCAGCAGCTACCCCCAGGTAGAGAGCACAGATACGCAGTATTTT. Its protein product is CASSYPQVESTDTQYF.

This chain joins TRBV6-2 or TRBV6-3 and TRBJ1-1; possibly TRBD1 for D (5 bases). Germline V CDR1 and CDR2: MNHEY, SVGEGT. V gave up 2 bases and J gave up 8 bases, with 18 bases separating them. This CDR3 is built from 15 residues. The CDR3 loop reads CASSYPGVILGEAFF. In DNA form, the CDR3 reads TGTGCCAGCAGTTACCCGGGGGTCATATTGGGGGAAGCTTTCTTT.

The V call is TRBV27, the J call TRBJ2-1, with D unresolved. The V end was cut by 6 bases, the J end by 10 bases, with 13 bases between. The V gene's germline CDR1 is MNHEY and CDR2 SMNVEV (reference sequence). This CDR3 comprises 12 residues. CDR3 nucleotides: TGTGCCAGCAGATCCGCTAGTGGAGAGCAGTTCTTC. This sequence encodes CASRSASGEQFF.

This clone showed up just once. The gene calls are TRBV5-1 and TRBJ1-1; the match to TRBD1 covers 8 bases. This CDR3 is built from 15 residues. Germline trimming cut 0 bases from V and 6 bases from J; bases unmatched to any gene: 7. Germline V gene lookup returns CDR1 SGHRS and CDR2 YFSETQ. The CDR3 reads CASSLGDRGLAEAFF. As DNA, the CDR3 is TGCGCCAGCAGCTTGGGCGACAGGGGATTAGCTGAAGCTTTCTTT.

The rearrangement joins TRBV5-1 to TRBJ1-2; TRBD1 might be the D (6 bases). V dropped 4 bases and J dropped 5 bases, with 12 bases sitting between them. The germline gives CDR1 SGHRS, CDR2 YFSETQ. There are 13 residues in the CDR3. CDR3 DNA: TGCGCCAGCAGCCTTTACAGGGATTATGGCTACACCTTC. This sequence encodes CASSLYRDYGYTF.

This clone appeared once. V is TRBV5-1 and J is TRBJ2-3; 9 positions agree with TRBD2. Germline CDR1 reads SGHRS; CDR2 reads YFSETQ. Trimming removed 2 bases from V and 1 base from J; junction bases left unmatched: 2. This CDR3 has 15 residues. The CDR3 spells CASSFGGRGTDTQYF. CDR3 coding DNA: TGCGCCAGCAGCTTCGGCGGGAGGGGCACAGATACGCAGTATTTT. Using reference TRBV5-1 and TRBJ2-3 for the parts outside the CDR3, the full variable domain is KAGVTQTPRYLIKTRGQQVTLSCSPISGHRSVSWYQQTPGQGLQFLFEYFSETQRNKGNFPGRFSGRQFSNSRSEMNVSTLELGDSALYLCASSFGGRGTDTQYFGPGTRLTVL.

The chain links TRBV18 to TRBJ2-1, with a tentative D call TRBD1 (5 bases). Trimming took 3 bases from V and 1 from J, leaving 13 bases between them. In germline, CDR1 is KGHSH, CDR2 LQKENI. This CDR3 is built from 16 residues. The CDR3 reads CASSPETALSYNEQFF. Written as DNA, the CDR3 is TGTGCCAGCTCACCGGAGACAGCCTTGTCCTACAATGAGCAGTTCTTC.

This clone was seen more than once but under ten times. The chain combines TRBV4-2 with TRBJ2-7, with TRBD2 identical over 15 bases. Germline CDR1 reads LGHNA; CDR2 reads YNFKEQ. This CDR3 contains 16 residues. With 4 bases clipped from V and 3 bases from J, the junction kept 4 bases outside the gene matches. The CDR3 spells CASSPGLAGGNYEQYF. Here the CDR3 DNA reads TGTGCCAGCAGCCCGGGACTAGCGGGAGGTAACTACGAGCAGTACTTC.

This clone turned up a few times. V gene TRBV15 combines with J gene TRBJ2-1, with D possibly being TRBD2 (5 bases). Trimming removed 1 base from V and 0 bases from J, with 10 bases in between. The CDR3 runs 16 residues. Germline loops: CDR1 LNHNV, CDR2 YYDKDF (reference sequence). CDR3 loop: CATSRGRAYSYNEQFF. The CDR3 DNA sequence: TGTGCCACCAGCAGAGGGCGGGCATACTCCTACAATGAGCAGTTCTTC.

This chain joins TRBV6-1 and TRBJ1-6, with TRBD1 matching over 8 bases. Germline trimming cut 3 bases from V and 16 bases from J; bases unmatched to any gene: 5. This CDR3 has 12 amino acids. CDR1 is MNHNS, CDR2 SASEGT, per germline. This CDR3 reads CASSEQGALLHF. In nucleotides, the CDR3 is TGTGCCAGCAGTGAGCAGGGGGCCCTTCTCCACTTT.

The chain joins TRBV7-2 to TRBJ2-3, with D uncertain. Germline values: CDR1 SGHTA, CDR2 FQGNSA. The V end lost 4 bases, the J end lost 0 bases, and 11 bases lay between the germline ends. This CDR3 contains 15 residues. The CDR3 nucleotides are TGTGCCAGCAGCTCCACCTTACAGAGCACAGATACGCAGTATTTT. This codes for CASSSTLQSTDTQYF. Filled out from reference TRBV7-2 and TRBJ2-3, the complete variable domain reads GAGVSQSPSNKVTEKGKDVELRCDPISGHTALYWYRQSLGQGLEFLIYFQGNSAPDKSGLPSDRFSAERTGGSVSTLTIQRTQQEDSAVYLCASSSTLQSTDTQYFGPGTRLTVL.

The chain joins TRBV5-1 to TRBJ1-2, with 12 bases fitting TRBD1. Germline V lookup: CDR1 SGHRS, CDR2 YFSETQ. This CDR3 has 17 residues. J gave up 4 bases and V 5 bases, and 12 bases lay outside the gene matches. CDR3 bases: TGCGCCAGCAGTCCGAGCGGGACAGGGGGCTTAGGCTATGGCTACACCTTC. Translation: CASSPSGTGGLGYGYTF.

This rearrangement joins TRBV7-9 to TRBJ2-7; 7 bases agree with TRBD2. The V gene end was trimmed by 5 bases and the J gene end by 7 bases; junction bases not matched to a gene: 11. The germline gives CDR1 SEHNR, CDR2 FQNEAQ (reference sequence). The CDR3 is made up of 14 amino acids. The CDR3 nucleotides are TGTGCCAGCAGCCTGACCGGACCCGGGGGGGAGCAGTACTTC. Its translation is CASSLTGPGGEQYF.